The subject of this entry is one T cell receptor (beta chain). Antigen unknown. This sample is drawn from a study of T cells expressing NK-cell markers. Background on the study: Seven sequenced donors out of eight were HCMV-seropositive, one seronegative. Findings of the study overall: Dominant NKG2C+ clonotypes accounted for roughly 1.0-7.0% of CD8+ T cells in six donors. These clonotypes, the leaders elsewhere, also led the CD3+CD56-NKG2C+ fraction in a handful of donors.

This CDR3 contains 14 residues. The germline CDR1 and CDR2 sequences are SGHKS and YYEKEE (reference sequence). For TCR beta, cDNA was produced by 5'RACE template switching with UMIs. No DNA is given; TCRdb re-called the 5' RACE reads and lists each CDR3 protein once. This sample's table reports about 460,000 distinct CDR3 sequences. The chain combines TRBV5-5 with TRBJ1-5; TCRdb calls TRBD1, which cannot be checked without DNA. The sequenced sample consisted of blood T cells: a sorted CD56 or NKG2C T cell subset, CD4+ or CD8+ T cells, or bulk PBMC T cells (not recorded which). This sequence was found in a woman between 50 and 59 years old in good health. Here the CDR3 reads CASSLEGAGLDQHF.